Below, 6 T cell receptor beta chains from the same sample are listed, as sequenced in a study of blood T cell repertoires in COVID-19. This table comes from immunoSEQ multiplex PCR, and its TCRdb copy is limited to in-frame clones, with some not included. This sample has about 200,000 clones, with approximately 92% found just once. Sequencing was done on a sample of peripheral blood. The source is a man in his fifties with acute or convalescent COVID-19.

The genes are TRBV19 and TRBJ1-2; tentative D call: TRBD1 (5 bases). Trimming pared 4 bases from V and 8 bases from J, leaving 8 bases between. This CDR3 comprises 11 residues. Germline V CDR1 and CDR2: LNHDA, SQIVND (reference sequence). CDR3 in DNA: TGTGCCAGTAGTAACAGGTTCGGCTACACCTTC. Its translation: CASSNRFGYTF.

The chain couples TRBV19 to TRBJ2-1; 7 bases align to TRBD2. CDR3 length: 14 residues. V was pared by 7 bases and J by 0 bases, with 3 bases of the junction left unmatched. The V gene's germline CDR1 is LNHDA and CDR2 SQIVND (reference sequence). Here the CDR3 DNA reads TGTGCCAGTACCGGCGGGAGCTCCTACAATGAGCAGTTCTTC. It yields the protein CASTGGSSYNEQFF. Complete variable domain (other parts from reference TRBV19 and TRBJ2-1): DGGITQSPKYLFRKEGQNVTLSCEQNLNHDAMYWYRQDPGQGLRLIYYSQIVNDFQKGDIAEGYSVSREKKESFPLTVTSAQKNPTAFYLCASTGGSSYNEQFFGPGTRLTVL.

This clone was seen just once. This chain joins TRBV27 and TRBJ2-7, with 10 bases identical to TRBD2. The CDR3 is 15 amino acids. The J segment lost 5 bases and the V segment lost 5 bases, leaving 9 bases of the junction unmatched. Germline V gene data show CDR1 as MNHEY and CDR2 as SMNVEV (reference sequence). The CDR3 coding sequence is TGTGCCAGCAGTCGGACTAGCGGTGGAGGTCACGAGCAGTACTTC. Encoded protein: CASSRTSGGGHEQYF.

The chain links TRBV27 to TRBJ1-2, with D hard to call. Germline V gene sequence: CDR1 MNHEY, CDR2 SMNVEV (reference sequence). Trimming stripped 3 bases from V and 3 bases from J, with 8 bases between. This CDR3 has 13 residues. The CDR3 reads CASSFLRDYGYTF. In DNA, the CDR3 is TGTGCCAGCAGTTTCCTGAGGGACTATGGCTACACCTTC.

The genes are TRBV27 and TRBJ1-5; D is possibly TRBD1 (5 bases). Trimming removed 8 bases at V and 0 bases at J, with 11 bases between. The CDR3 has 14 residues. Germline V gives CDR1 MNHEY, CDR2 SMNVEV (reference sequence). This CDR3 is CASGQQASNQPQHF. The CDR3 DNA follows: TGTGCCAGCGGCCAACAGGCTAGCAATCAGCCCCAGCATTTT.

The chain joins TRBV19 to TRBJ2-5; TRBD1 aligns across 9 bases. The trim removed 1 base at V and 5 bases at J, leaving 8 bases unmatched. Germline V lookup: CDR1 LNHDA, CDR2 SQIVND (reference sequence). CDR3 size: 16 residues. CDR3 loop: CASSIVGQGSVETQYF. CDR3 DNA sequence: TGTGCCAGTAGTATAGTAGGACAGGGGAGCGTGGAGACCCAGTACTTC.